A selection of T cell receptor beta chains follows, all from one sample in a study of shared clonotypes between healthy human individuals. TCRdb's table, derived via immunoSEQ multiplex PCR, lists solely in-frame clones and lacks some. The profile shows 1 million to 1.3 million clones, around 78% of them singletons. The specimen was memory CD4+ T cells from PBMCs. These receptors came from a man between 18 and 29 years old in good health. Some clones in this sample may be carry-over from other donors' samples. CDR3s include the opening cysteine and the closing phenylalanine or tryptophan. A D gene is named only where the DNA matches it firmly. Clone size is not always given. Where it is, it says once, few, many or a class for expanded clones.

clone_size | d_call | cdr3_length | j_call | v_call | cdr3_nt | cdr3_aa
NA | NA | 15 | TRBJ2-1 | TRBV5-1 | TGCGCCAGCAGCGGGGACCCTAGCGCCGTCAATGAGCAGTTCTTC | CASSGDPSAVNEQFF
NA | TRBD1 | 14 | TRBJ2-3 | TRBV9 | TGTGCCAGCAGCGTACGGGACAGCACGGATACGCAGTATTTT | CASSVRDSTDTQYF
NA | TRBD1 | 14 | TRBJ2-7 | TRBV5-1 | TGCGCCAGCAGCAACCGAGAGGGGGCGGACGAGCAGTACTTC | CASSNREGADEQYF
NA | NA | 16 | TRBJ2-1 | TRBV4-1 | TGCGCCAGCAGCCAAGATACCCGCGGCGGACACAATGAGCAGTTCTTC | CASSQDTRGGHNEQFF
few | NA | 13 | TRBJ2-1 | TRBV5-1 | TGCGCCAGCAGCGCAGGGACTGTCAATGAGCAGTTCTTC | CASSAGTVNEQFF
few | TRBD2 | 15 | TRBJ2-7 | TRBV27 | TGTGCCAGCAGCGCTATAGCGGGTTCGTCCTACGAGCAGTACTTC | CASSAIAGSSYEQYF
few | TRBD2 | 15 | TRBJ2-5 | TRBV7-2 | TGTGCCAGCAGCCCCCTAGCGGGAGACCAAGAGACCCAGCACTTC | CASSPLAGDQETQHF
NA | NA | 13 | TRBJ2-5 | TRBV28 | TGTGCCAGCAGTTTAGCTGAACAGGGCCGGCAGTACTTC | CASSLAEQGRQYF
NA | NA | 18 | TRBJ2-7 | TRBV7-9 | TGTGCCAGCAGCTTAATCCCCCGTCCGGGGGACAACTCCTACGAGCAGTACTTC | CASSLIPRPGDNSYEQYF
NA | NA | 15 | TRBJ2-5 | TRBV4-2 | TGTGCCAGCAGCCAAGCCGTTAGGGTGTACGAGACCCAGTACTTC | CASSQAVRVYETQYF
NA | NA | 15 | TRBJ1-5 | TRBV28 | TGTGCCAGCAGTCTCCCTGGGGCAGGCCGAAAAGCCCAGCATTTT | CASSLPGAGRKAQHF
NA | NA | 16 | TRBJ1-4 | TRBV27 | TGTGCCAGCAGTGAACGTCCCGGGGCTCATCGGGAAAAACTGTTTTTT | CASSERPGAHREKLFF
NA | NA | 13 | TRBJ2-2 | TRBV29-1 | TGCAGCGTAATGGTCACAATCACCGGGGAGCTGTTTTTT | CSVMVTITGELFF
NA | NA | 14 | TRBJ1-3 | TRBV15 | TGTGCCACCCAGGACAGCTACTCTGGAAACACCATATATTTT | CATQDSYSGNTIYF
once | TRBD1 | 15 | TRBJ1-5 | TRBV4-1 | TGCGCCAGCAGCCAACTCGACAGGGACAATCAGCCCCAGCATTTT | CASSQLDRDNQPQHF
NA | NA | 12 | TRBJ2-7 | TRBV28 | TGTGCCAGCAGTCTCACCGGGTACGAGCAGTACTTC | CASSLTGYEQYF
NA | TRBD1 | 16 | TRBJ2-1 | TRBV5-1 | TGCGCCAGCAGCTTTGGGGACAGGACTTGGGGCGATGAGCAGTTCTTC | CASSFGDRTWGDEQFF
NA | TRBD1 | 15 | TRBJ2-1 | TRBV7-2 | TGTGCCAGCAGCTTACTAGGGGGCGTTTACAATGAGCAGTTCTTC | CASSLLGGVYNEQFF
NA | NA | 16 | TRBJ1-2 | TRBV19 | TGTGCCAGTAGTTTGCGACCGGGAAATGTGGACTATGGCTACACCTTC | CASSLRPGNVDYGYTF
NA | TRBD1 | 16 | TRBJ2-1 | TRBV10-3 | TGTGCCATCGGCCGACAGGGCTCGGGCTCCTACAATGAGCAGTTCTTC | CAIGRQGSGSYNEQFF
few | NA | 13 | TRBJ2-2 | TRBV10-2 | TGCGCCAGCAGTTCGACTAACACCGGGGAGCTGTTTTTT | CASSSTNTGELFF
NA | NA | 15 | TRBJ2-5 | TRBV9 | TGTGCCAGCAGCGCCTCCCTGAGGGGCGGAGAGACCCAGTACTTC | CASSASLRGGETQYF
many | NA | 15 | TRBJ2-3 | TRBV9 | TGTGCCAGCAGCGTTACCGGGACCCGTGGAGATACGCAGTATTTT | CASSVTGTRGDTQYF
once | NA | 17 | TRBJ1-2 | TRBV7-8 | TGTGCCAGCAGCTTTTTTGTACAGGGCCCGAGGGACTATGGCTACACCTTC | CASSFFVQGPRDYGYTF
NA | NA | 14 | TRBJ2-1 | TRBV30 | TGTGCCTGGAGTGTTAGCCGCCCCGTCGGTGAGCAGTTCTTC | CAWSVSRPVGEQFF
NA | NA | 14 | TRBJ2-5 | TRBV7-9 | TGTGCCAGCAGCTTAGGGACAAACCAAGAGACCCAGTACTTC | CASSLGTNQETQYF
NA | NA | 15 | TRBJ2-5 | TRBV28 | TGTGCCAGCAGTTTCCCTTACGGAAACCAAGAGACCCAGTACTTC | CASSFPYGNQETQYF
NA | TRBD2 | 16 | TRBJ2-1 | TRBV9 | TGTGCCAGCAGCCCGATCAGCGGGAGGGCCGAACATGAGCAGTTCTTC | CASSPISGRAEHEQFF
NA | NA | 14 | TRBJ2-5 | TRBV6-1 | TGTGCCAGCAGTATTAGGGGAAGCGGAGAGACCCAGTACTTC | CASSIRGSGETQYF
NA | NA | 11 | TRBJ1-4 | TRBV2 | TGTGCCAGCAGTGAAGATGAAAAACTGTTTTTT | CASSEDEKLFF
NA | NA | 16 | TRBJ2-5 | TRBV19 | TGTGCCAGTAGTATTATCGGAGCAGGGCCCCAAGAGACCCAGTACTTC | CASSIIGAGPQETQYF
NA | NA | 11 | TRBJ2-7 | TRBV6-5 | TGTGCCAGCAGCTACGGCGACGAGCAGTACTTC | CASSYGDEQYF
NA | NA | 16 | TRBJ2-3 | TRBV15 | TGTGCCACCAGCAGAGATCGACGGGGTACCACAGATACGCAGTATTTT | CATSRDRRGTTDTQYF
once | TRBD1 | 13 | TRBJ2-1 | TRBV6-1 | TGTGCCAGCAGAAGGGACAGAAACAATGAGCAGTTCTTC | CASRRDRNNEQFF
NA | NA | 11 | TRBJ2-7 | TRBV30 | TGTGCCTGGAGTGTACAAGCGGAGCAGTACTTC | CAWSVQAEQYF
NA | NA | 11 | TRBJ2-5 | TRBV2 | TGTGCCAGCAGACCCCAAGAGACCCAGTACTTC | CASRPQETQYF
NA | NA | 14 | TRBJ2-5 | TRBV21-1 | TGTGCCAGCAGCAGACTCCAGATCAGGGGTAGGGAGTACTTC | CASSRLQIRGREYF
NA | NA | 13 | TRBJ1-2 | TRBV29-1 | TGCAGCGTGCTGGAGACAGATACCTATGGCTACACCTTC | CSVLETDTYGYTF
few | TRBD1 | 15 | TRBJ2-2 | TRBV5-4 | TGTGCCAGCAGAGGGGACAGGGAGAACACCGGGGAGCTGTTTTTT | CASRGDRENTGELFF
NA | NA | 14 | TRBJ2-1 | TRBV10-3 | TGTGCCATCAGTGATGGCAGCTCCTACAATGAGCAGTTCTTC | CAISDGSSYNEQFF
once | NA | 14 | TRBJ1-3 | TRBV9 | TGTGCCAGCAGCGCGTCGGATGGGGTACACACCATATATTTT | CASSASDGVHTIYF